The following is a TCR beta chain sequence with its context. The entry originates in a study of blood T cell repertoires in COVID-19. Study-wide background: From the United States, Italy and Spain came samples of acute and convalescent COVID-19.

The CDR3 has 14 residues. Using immunoSEQ multiplex PCR, the repertoire was profiled, and TCRdb retains in-frame clones only, with some absent. The sample carries about 250,000 clones, around 89% recorded once. The V call is TRBV21-1, the J call TRBJ2-7; the table names TRBD1, a call not compared with the DNA. TRBV21-1 is tagged as a pseudogene. This clonotype was sampled from a woman aged 45-60 years who had recovered from COVID-19. The sample comprised PBMCs or T cells enriched from blood (not recorded which). The CDR3 bases are TGTGCCAGCAAGGACCGGGACACCCAAGACGAGCAGTACTTC. This codes for CASKDRDTQDEQYF.